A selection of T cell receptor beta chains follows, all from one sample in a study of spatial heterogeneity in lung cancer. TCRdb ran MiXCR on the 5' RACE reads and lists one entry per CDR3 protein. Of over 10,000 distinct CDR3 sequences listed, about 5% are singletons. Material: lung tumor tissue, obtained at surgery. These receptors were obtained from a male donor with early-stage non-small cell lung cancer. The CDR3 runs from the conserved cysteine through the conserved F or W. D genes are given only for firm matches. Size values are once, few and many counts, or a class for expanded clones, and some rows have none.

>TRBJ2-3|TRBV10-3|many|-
CAIRGSVSTDTQYF
TGTGCCATCAGAGGTTCGGTTAGCACAGATACGCAGTATTTT
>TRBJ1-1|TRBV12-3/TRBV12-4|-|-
CASSFSDSNTEAFF
TGTGCCAGCAGTTTCTCGGACTCGAACACTGAAGCTTTCTTT
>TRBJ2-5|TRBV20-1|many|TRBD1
CSARMGQQETQYF
TGCAGTGCTAGAATGGGACAGCAAGAGACCCAGTACTTC
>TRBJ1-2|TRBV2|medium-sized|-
CASSAGQNYGYTF
TGTGCCAGCAGTGCAGGACAGAACTATGGCTACACCTTC
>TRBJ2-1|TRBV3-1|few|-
CASSRGVSSYNEQFF
TGTGCCAGCAGCCGGGGGGTCAGCTCCTACAATGAGCAGTTCTTC
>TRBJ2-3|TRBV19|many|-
CASSSQGFATDTQYF
TGTGCCAGTAGTTCACAGGGTTTTGCCACAGATACGCAGTATTTT
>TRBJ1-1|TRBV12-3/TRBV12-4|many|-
CASSVGRGLNTEAFF
TGTGCCAGCAGTGTCGGTCGGGGGCTAAACACTGAAGCTTTCTTT
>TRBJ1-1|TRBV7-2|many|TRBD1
CASSISQGAVGNTEAFF
TGTGCCAGCAGCATATCACAGGGGGCAGTAGGGAACACTGAAGCTTTCTTT
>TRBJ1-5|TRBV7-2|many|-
CASSLAQGSNQPQHF
TGTGCCAGCAGCTTAGCCCAGGGCAGCAATCAGCCCCAGCATTTT
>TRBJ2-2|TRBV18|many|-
CASSIGDRELFF
TGTGCCAGCTCCATAGGGGACCGGGAGCTGTTTTTT
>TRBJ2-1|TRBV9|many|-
CASSVAGAGNEQFF
TGTGCCAGCAGCGTAGCCGGGGCTGGAAATGAGCAGTTCTTC
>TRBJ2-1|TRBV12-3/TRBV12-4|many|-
CASSLRGRALGNEQFF
TGTGCCAGCAGTTTAAGGGGGAGGGCCCTGGGCAATGAGCAGTTCTTC
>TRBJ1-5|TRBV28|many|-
CASSFNDGTASRPQHF
TGTGCCAGCAGCTTTAACGACGGGACGGCGTCTAGGCCCCAGCATTTT
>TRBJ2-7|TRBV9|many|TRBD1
CASSVGGQGMDEQYF
TGTGCCAGCAGCGTAGGGGGACAGGGTATGGACGAGCAGTACTTC
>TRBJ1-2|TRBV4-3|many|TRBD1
CASSQDLVGQGFDYGYTF
TGCGCCAGCAGCCAAGATTTGGTCGGACAGGGGTTCGACTATGGCTACACCTTC
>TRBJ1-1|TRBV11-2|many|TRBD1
CASSMSGTGGYTEAFF
TGTGCCAGCAGCATGAGCGGGACAGGAGGTTACACTGAAGCTTTCTTT
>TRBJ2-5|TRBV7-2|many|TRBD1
CASSRRTGGMGETQYF
TGTGCCAGCAGCAGAAGGACAGGGGGCATGGGGGAGACCCAGTACTTC
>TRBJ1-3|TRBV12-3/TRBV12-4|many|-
CASSPPGFSGNTIYF
TGTGCCAGCAGTCCGCCGGGGTTCTCTGGAAACACCATATATTTT
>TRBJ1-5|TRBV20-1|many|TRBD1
CSASPRTGGNQPQHF
TGCAGTGCTAGCCCTAGGACAGGGGGCAATCAGCCCCAGCATTTT
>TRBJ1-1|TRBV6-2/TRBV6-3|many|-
CASSYSGTGTEAFF
TGTGCCAGCAGTTACTCGGGGACCGGGACTGAAGCTTTCTTT
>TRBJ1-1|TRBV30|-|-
CAWRWRVEAFF
TGTGCCTGGAGGTGGCGGGTTGAAGCTTTCTTT
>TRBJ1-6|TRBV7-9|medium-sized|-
CASSAGLSPLHF
TGTGCCAGCAGCGCCGGACTTTCACCCCTCCACTTT
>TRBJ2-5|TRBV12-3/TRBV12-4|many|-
CASSSTGEETQYF
TGTGCCAGCAGTTCGACAGGAGAAGAGACCCAGTACTTC
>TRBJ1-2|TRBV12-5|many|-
CASGLPGHGYTF
TGTGCTAGTGGTTTACCAGGGCACGGCTACACCTTC
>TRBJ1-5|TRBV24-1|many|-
CATSDFTGQHF
TGTGCCACCAGTGATTTCACAGGGCAGCATTTT
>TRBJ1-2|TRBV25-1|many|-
CAADFGQSRYGYTF
TGTGCTGCAGATTTCGGACAGAGCCGCTATGGCTACACCTTC
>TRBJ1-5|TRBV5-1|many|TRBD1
CASSFGTGNQPQHF
TGCGCCAGCAGCTTCGGGACAGGAAATCAGCCCCAGCATTTT
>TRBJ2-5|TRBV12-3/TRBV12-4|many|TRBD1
CASSLRQPRGETQYF
TGTGCCAGCAGTTTAAGACAGCCCAGGGGGGAGACCCAGTACTTC
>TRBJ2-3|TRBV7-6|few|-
CVSSLAIKDTQYF
TGTGTCAGCAGCTTAGCGATCAAAGATACGCAGTATTTT
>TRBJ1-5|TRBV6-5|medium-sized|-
CASSLQGNQPQHF
TGTGCCAGCAGCCTACAGGGCAATCAGCCCCAGCATTTT
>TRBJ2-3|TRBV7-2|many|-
CASSPPLSTDTQYF
TGTGCCAGCAGCCCCCCCTTAAGCACAGATACGCAGTATTTT
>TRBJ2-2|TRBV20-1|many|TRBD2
CSARAGTSGRAPTGELFF
TGCAGTGCTAGAGCCGGGACTAGCGGGAGGGCTCCAACCGGGGAGCTGTTTTTT
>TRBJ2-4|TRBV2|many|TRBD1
CASNVGQEKNIQYF
TGTGCCAGCAATGTCGGACAGGAAAAAAACATTCAGTACTTC
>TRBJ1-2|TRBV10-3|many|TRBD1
CAISDNMMGVGQDDYGYTF
TGTGCCATCAGTGATAATATGATGGGGGTTGGACAGGACGACTATGGCTACACCTTC
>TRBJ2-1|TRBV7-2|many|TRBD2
CASSLTSGGNEQFF
TGTGCCAGCAGCTTGACTAGCGGGGGGAATGAGCAGTTCTTC
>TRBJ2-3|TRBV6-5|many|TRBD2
CASSRDYTDTQYF
TGTGCCAGCAGCCGGGACTACACAGATACGCAGTATTTT
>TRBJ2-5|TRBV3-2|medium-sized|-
CAALRLAGGPYRLKTQYF
TGTGCCGCCCTAAGACTAGCGGGAGGGCCGTATAGGCTTAAGACCCAGTACTTC
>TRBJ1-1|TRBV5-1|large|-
CASSFGLSDTEAFF
TGCGCCAGCAGCTTTGGATTGTCGGACACTGAAGCTTTCTTT
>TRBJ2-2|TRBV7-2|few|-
CASSPRDIRDTGELFF
TGTGCCAGCAGCCCTCGGGACATCCGAGACACCGGGGAGCTGTTTTTT
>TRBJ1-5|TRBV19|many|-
CASSRVGNQPQHF
TGTGCCAGTAGCCGGGTGGGCAATCAGCCCCAGCATTTT